Given below is one T cell receptor (beta chain) in context. Its antigen is still unknown. The second PCR ran about 6 to 11 cycles with a sample-barcoded 5' primer and J-beta primers. Via MiXCR, TCRdb re-called the 5' RACE reads, giving one row per CDR3 protein. The data contain approximately 940,000 distinct CDR3 sequences, about 48% of them seen just once; the ten biggest clones take up under 15%. The record originates from a study of blood T cells in healthy people across ages. Study conclusions and caveats: The fall in TCR beta diversity per million T cells was roughly linear with age. PBMCs went unsorted, and a conclusive naive versus antigen-experienced comparison was therefore prevented.

Healthy individuals of Caucasian origin from Russia, aged about 6 to 95, served as donors. V was trimmed by 4 bases and J by 3 bases, leaving 13 bases between them. Germline V gene lookup returns CDR1 SGHRS and CDR2 YFSETQ. This CDR3 is built from 14 residues. The clonotype was recovered from a man aged 25 to 40 in good health. The chain couples TRBV5-1 to TRBJ2-5, with D perhaps TRBD1 or TRBD2 (5 bases each). The sequencing sample was made of blood. The DNA of the CDR3 is TGCGCCAGCAGCCCATGGGGGAGTGAAGAGACCCAGTACTTC. It specifies CASSPWGSEETQYF.